This TCR beta chain was recorded in a study of response to subunit inactivated influenza vaccine. This CDR3 contains 13 residues. Germline loops: CDR1 SGHRS, CDR2 YFSETQ. With V trimmed by 1 base and J by 9 bases, 0 bases remained unmatched. Broader study findings: Researchers suggested that each seasonal influenza vaccination recruits few new T cells.

TCRdb passed the RT-PCR reads through MiXCR, listing each CDR3 protein once. The sample has about 800,000 distinct CDR3 sequences, less than 25% seen once. A remark on this clonotype: What it binds is unknown.

The TCR sequence derives from a man aged 50-60 years who received an inactivated influenza vaccine. The rearrangement links TRBV5-1 to TRBJ2-3; 12 bases line up with TRBD2. The specimen was PBMCs from blood, collected more than 4 days after vaccination. The CDR3 protein is CASSLTSGGTQYF. The CDR3 DNA sequence: TGCGCCAGCAGCTTGACTAGCGGGGGGACGCAGTATTTT.